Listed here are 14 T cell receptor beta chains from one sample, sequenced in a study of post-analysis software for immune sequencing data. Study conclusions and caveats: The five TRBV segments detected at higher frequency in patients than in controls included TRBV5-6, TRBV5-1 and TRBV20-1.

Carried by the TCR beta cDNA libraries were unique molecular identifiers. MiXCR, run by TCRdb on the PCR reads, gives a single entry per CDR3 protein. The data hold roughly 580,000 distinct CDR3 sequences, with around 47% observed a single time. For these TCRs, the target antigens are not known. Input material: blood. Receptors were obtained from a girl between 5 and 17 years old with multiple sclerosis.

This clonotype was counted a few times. This CDR3 is CASSLAGQGDGYTF. CDR3 bases: TGTGCCAGCAGCTTGGCCGGACAGGGCGATGGCTACACCTTC. The V gene is TRBV5-5, the J gene TRBJ1-2; 8 bases line up with TRBD1. This CDR3 has 14 residues. Germline V gene data show CDR1 as SGHKS and CDR2 as YYEKEE (reference sequence). V was pared by 0 bases and J by 6 bases, with 4 bases of the junction left unmatched.

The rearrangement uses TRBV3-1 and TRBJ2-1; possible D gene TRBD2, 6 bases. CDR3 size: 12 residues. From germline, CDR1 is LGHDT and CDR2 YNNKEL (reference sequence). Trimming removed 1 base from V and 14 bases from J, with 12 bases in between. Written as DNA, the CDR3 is TGTGCCAGCAGCCAAGTGGGGTCGGGAGAGTTCTTC. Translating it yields CASSQVGSGEFF.

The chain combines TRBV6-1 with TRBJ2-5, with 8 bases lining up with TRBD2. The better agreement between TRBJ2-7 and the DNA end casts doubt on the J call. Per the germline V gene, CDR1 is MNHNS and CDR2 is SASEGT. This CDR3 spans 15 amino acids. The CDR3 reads CASSDLPGGTYEQYF. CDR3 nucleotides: TGTGCCAGCAGTGACCTACCGGGGGGGACCTACGAGCAGTACTTC.

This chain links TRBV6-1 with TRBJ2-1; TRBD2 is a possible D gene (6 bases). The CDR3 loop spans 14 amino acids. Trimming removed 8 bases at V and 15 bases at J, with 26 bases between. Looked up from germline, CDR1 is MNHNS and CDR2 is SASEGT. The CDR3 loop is CASALGGSRGGVFF. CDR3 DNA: TGTGCCAGCGCCCTGGGAGGCTCACGAGGTGGAGTGTTCTTC.

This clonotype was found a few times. The CDR3, as DNA: TGTGCCAGCAGGACCGGACAGGGGATTTCCTACGAGCAGTACTTC. It codes for CASRTGQGISYEQYF. The chain has TRBV27 and TRBJ2-7; 9 bases are a match to TRBD1. Trimming cost V 6 bases and J 1 base; bases outside gene matches: 7. From germline, CDR1 is MNHEY and CDR2 SMNVEV (reference sequence). The CDR3 spans 15 residues.

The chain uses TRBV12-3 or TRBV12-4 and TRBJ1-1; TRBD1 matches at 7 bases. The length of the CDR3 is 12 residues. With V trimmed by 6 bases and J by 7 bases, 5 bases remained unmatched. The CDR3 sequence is CASSPDRVEAFF. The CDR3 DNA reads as TGTGCCAGCAGCCCCGACAGGGTTGAAGCTTTCTTT.

The CDR3 here is CASSVGLFQETQYF. CDR3 nucleotides: TGTGCCAGCAGCGTAGGGCTTTTCCAAGAGACCCAGTACTTC. This chain joins TRBV9 and TRBJ2-7; D uncertain. The J call may be in error: the DNA end matches TRBJ2-5 better. Germline V gives CDR1 SGDLS, CDR2 YYNGEE. The CDR3 length is 14 residues.

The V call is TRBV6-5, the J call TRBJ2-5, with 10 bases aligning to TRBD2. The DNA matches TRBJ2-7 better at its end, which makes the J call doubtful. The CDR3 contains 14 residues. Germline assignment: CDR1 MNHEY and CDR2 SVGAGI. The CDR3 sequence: CASSPGLAVSEQYF. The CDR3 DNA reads TGTGCCAGCAGTCCTGGACTAGCGGTCTCCGAGCAGTACTTC.

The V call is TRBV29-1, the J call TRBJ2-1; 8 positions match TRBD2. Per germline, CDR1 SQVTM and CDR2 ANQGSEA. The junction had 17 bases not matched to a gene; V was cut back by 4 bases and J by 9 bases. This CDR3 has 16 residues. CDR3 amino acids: CSVAPDGTRVLGEQFF. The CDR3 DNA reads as TGCAGCGTTGCCCCCGACGGGACTAGGGTTTTAGGTGAGCAGTTCTTC.

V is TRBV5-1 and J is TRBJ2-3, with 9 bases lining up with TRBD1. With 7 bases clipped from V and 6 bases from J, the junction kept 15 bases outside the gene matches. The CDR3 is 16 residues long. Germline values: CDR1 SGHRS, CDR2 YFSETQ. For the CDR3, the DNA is TGCGCCAGCGACCTCTACAGGGGGCGCGGTATGGATACGCAGTATTTT. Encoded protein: CASDLYRGRGMDTQYF.

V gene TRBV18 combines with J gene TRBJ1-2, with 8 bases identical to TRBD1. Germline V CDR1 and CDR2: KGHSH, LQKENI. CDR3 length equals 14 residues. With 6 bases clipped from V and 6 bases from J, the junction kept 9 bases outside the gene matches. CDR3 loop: CASSLSDRGDGYTF. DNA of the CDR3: TGTGCCAGCTCTCTGAGCGACAGGGGAGATGGCTACACCTTC.

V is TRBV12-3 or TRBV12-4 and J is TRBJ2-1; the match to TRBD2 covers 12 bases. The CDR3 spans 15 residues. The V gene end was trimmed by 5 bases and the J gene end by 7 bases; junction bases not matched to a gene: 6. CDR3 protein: CASSRFGLAGNEQFF. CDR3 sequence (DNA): TGTGCCAGCAGTCGCTTCGGACTAGCGGGGAATGAGCAGTTCTTC.

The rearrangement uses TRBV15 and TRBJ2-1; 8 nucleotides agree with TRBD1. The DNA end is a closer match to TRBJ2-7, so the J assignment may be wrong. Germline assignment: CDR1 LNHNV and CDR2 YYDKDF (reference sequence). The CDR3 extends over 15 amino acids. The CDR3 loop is CATSRETGVTYEQYF. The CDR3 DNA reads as TGTGCCACCAGCAGGGAGACAGGGGTAACCTACGAGCAGTACTTC.

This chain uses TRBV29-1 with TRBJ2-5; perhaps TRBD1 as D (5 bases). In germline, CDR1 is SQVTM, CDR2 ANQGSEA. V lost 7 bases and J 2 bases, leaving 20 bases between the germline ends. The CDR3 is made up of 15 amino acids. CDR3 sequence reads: CSAQIRAEDQETQYF. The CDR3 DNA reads TGCAGCGCCCAAATCAGGGCGGAAGATCAAGAGACCCAGTACTTC.